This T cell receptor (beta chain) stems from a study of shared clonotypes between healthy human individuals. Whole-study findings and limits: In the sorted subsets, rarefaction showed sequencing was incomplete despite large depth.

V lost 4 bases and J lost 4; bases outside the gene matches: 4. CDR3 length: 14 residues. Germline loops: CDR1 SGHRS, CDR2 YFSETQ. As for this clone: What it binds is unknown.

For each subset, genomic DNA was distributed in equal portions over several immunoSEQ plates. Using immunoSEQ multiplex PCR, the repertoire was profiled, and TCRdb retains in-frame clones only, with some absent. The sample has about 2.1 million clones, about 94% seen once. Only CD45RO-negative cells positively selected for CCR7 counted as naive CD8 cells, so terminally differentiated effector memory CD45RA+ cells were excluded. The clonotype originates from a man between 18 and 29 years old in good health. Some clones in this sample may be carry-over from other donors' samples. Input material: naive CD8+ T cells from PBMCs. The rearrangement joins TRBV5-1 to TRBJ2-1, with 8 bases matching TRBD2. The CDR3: CASSPGTRYNEQFF. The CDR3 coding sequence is TGCGCCAGCAGCCCGGGGACTAGGTACAATGAGCAGTTCTTC.